The 10 T cell receptor beta chains below come from one sample, sequenced in a study of blood T cell repertoires in COVID-19. Libraries were prepared by immunoSEQ multiplex PCR; TCRdb keeps only in-frame clonotypes and omits some of them. The sample shows about 160,000 clones, 86% of them seen only once. The sample consisted of peripheral blood. The receptors shown here come from a man aged 70-80 years with acute or convalescent COVID-19.

This clone has only a few counts. The chain uses TRBV4-3 and TRBJ2-1, with D possibly TRBD2 on 6 matching bases. The germline CDR1 and CDR2 sequences are LGHNA and YSLEER. The CDR3 is made up of 16 amino acids. V lost 0 bases and J 3 bases, leaving 12 bases between the germline ends. The CDR3 reads CASSQEIAEDYNEQFF. CDR3 DNA sequence: TGCGCCAGCAGCCAAGAAATAGCGGAAGACTACAATGAGCAGTTCTTC.

The CDR3 spells CASSQEGTSGTYNEQFF. The DNA of the CDR3 is TGCGCCAGCAGCCAAGAGGGGACTAGCGGGACCTACAATGAGCAGTTCTTC. The chain carries TRBV4-1 and TRBJ2-1; 13 bases agree with TRBD2. The trim removed 0 bases at V and 2 bases at J, leaving 1 base unmatched. In germline, CDR1 is MGHRA, CDR2 YSYEKL. The CDR3 spans 17 residues.

Details on this clone: Other DNA sequences in the same sample also yield this CDR3. The chain couples TRBV28 to TRBJ2-5; 8 bases map to TRBD1. The CDR3 extends over 13 amino acids. V shed 6 bases and J 2 bases; nucleotides not matched to a gene: 2. Germline values: CDR1 MDHEN, CDR2 SYDVKM. CDR3: CASSRDRQETQYF. The DNA for the CDR3 is TGTGCCAGCAGCCGGGACAGGCAAGAGACCCAGTACTTC. Variable domain in full (rest from reference TRBV28 and TRBJ2-5): DVKVTQSSRYLVKRTGEKVFLECVQDMDHENMFWYRQDPGLGLRLIYFSYDVKMKEKGDIPEGYSVSREKKERFSLILESASTNQTSMYLCASSRDRQETQYFGPGTRLLVL.

This chain connects TRBV7-3 to TRBJ2-7; 9 bases map to TRBD2. Germline CDR1 reads SGHTA; CDR2 reads FQGTGA. The CDR3 contains 15 residues. Germline trimming cut 5 bases from V and 4 bases from J; bases unmatched to any gene: 9. CDR3 coding DNA: TGTGCCAGCAGCCCTAGCGGGACCACACGATACGAGCAGTACTTC. It translates to CASSPSGTTRYEQYF.

Only a few counts were recorded for this clone. V and J are TRBV6-5 and TRBJ2-3, with D perhaps matching TRBD1 (5 bases). The CDR3 spans 13 residues. The germline gives CDR1 MNHEY, CDR2 SVGAGI. Trimming removed 2 bases from V and 9 bases from J, with 12 bases in between. CDR3 sequence reads: CASSYGSPGTQYF. The CDR3 bases are TGTGCCAGCAGTTACGGCTCGCCAGGGACGCAGTATTTT.

The V and J genes are TRBV5-4 and TRBJ2-7; 8 bases align to TRBD1. The CDR3 sequence is 14 residues long. CDR1 is SGHNT, CDR2 YYREEE, per germline (reference sequence). V lost 9 bases and J lost 1; bases outside the gene matches: 9. CDR3 sequence (DNA): TGTGCCACCCACCGGGACAGGCTGTCCTACGAGCAGTACTTC. Translated: CATHRDRLSYEQYF.

The chain combines TRBV6-5 with TRBJ1-6; D remains ambiguous. V dropped 6 bases and J dropped 7 bases, with 13 bases sitting between them. The CDR3 length is 14 residues. Germline CDR1 and CDR2: MNHEY and SVGAGI. The CDR3 reads CASRAGSQNSPLHF. The DNA for the CDR3 is TGTGCCAGCAGGGCCGGGTCTCAAAATTCACCCCTCCACTTT.

This clone was counted only a few times. The chain recombines TRBV3-1 (or the pseudogene TRBV3-2) with TRBJ1-2; 12 bases are shared with TRBD1. Trimming removed 4 bases from V and 7 bases from J; junction bases left unmatched: 4. Germline V lookup: CDR1 LGHDT, CDR2 YNNKEL (reference sequence). There are 14 residues in the CDR3. Here the CDR3 reads CASSRDRGQAGYTF. CDR3 sequence (DNA): TGTGCCAGCAGCCGGGACAGGGGGCAGGCTGGCTACACCTTC.

The chain is built from TRBV28 and TRBJ2-3; 7 positions match TRBD2. CDR3 size: 16 residues. Germline trimming cut 5 bases from V and 6 bases from J; bases unmatched to any gene: 14. Germline CDR1 MDHEN, CDR2 SYDVKM. DNA of the CDR3: TGTGCCAGCAGTCCAGGGACTATCCACCTGGGCGATACGCAGTATTTT. Its protein product is CASSPGTIHLGDTQYF.

This rearrangement joins TRBV27 to TRBJ1-2; no clear D gene. The CDR3 is 13 amino acids. V lost 7 bases to trimming and J lost 4 bases, with 13 bases between them. Germline V gene sequence: CDR1 MNHEY, CDR2 SMNVEV (reference sequence). The CDR3 reads CASNWADAYGYTF. The CDR3 coding sequence is TGTGCCAGCAACTGGGCAGACGCCTATGGCTACACCTTC.